This TCR beta chain stems from a study of T cell repertoires in cytomegalovirus infection. In the study overall: It can be stated that public TCR beta signatures indicated CMV infection as well as a matching HLA type.

This clonotype was counted a single time. Its cognate antigen is unknown. TCRdb passed the reads through MiXCR, listing each CDR3 protein once. This table has about 100,000 distinct CDR3 sequences, 23% appearing once. The study's findings and limits: The study identified carriers of CMV plus the relevant HLA from cumulative public TCR beta family frequency. In two of eight donors, the top clonotype was HLA-C-restricted CMV-specific.

The junction had 8 bases not matched to a gene; V was cut back by 5 bases and J by 7 bases. Per the germline V gene, CDR1 is MNHEY and CDR2 is SVGEGT. The CDR3 loop spans 15 amino acids. The TCR originated in a human donor in good health (CMV status not recorded). Some clones in this sample may be carry-over from other donors' samples. This chain joins TRBV6-2 or TRBV6-3 and TRBJ2-1; 10 nucleotides agree with TRBD2. Sequencing used CD8+ T cells from PBMCs. The CDR3 DNA reads TGTGCCAGCAGTCTATATAGCGGGAGGTCGAATGAGCAGTTCTTC. It yields the protein CASSLYSGRSNEQFF.